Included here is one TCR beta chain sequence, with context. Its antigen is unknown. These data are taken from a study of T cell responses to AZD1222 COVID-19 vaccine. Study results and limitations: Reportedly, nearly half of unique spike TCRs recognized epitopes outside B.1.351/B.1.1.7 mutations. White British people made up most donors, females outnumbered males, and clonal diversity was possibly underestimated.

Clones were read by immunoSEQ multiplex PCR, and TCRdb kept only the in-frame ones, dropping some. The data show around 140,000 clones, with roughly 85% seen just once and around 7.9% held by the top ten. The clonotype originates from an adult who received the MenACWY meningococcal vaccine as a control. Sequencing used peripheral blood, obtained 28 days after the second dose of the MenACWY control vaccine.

CDR3 sequence reads: CASSLRQSFYGYTF. The CDR3 DNA follows: TGTGCCAGCAGCCTTCGACAGAGCTTCTATGGCTACACCTTC. J is TRBJ1-2 and V is TRBV3-1 (or the pseudogene TRBV3-2); a possible D gene is TRBD1 (5 bases). V lost 4 bases, J lost 4 bases, and 13 bases lay in between. Germline CDR1 LGHDT, CDR2 YNNKEL (reference sequence). The CDR3 contains 14 residues.